A selection of T cell receptor beta chains follows, all from one sample in a study of T cell repertoires in cytomegalovirus infection. MiXCR, applied by TCRdb to the reads, yields one record per CDR3 protein. This sample has about 130,000 distinct CDR3 sequences; roughly 9% occur once, and the top ten carry 9.5% to 13%. The sequencing sample was made of PBMCs. These receptors all stem from a human donor in good health (CMV status not recorded). Some clones in this sample may be carry-over from other donors' samples. Both conserved end residues are part of each CDR3. The D gene is left open where the match is weak. Not every row has a clone size; where given, it reads once, few, many or a size class.

TRBV5-1	TRBD1	NA	TRBJ1-1	TGCGCCAGCAGGACGACAGGGGGGCCGAACACTGAAGCTTTCTTT	CASRTTGGPNTEAFF
TRBV6-6	NA	many	TRBJ1-5	TGTGCCAGCAGTGATGCCCCGTGGGGCAATCAGCCCCAGCATTTT	CASSDAPWGNQPQHF
TRBV27	NA	NA	TRBJ1-1	TGTGCCAGCGGTCCCTTCAAGGGAACTGAAGCTTTCTTT	CASGPFKGTEAFF
TRBV20-1	NA	NA	TRBJ2-7	TGCAGTGCTAGGGACACCTACGAGCAGTACTTC	CSARDTYEQYF
TRBV28	TRBD1	many	TRBJ2-5	TGTGCCAGCAGTTCGGGACAGGGAAGAGAGACCCAGTACTTC	CASSSGQGRETQYF
TRBV27	TRBD2	many	TRBJ2-1	TGTGCCAGCAGTTTATTTACTAGCGGGGTTTCCTACAATGAGCAGTTCTTC	CASSLFTSGVSYNEQFF
TRBV24-1	NA	many	TRBJ2-5	TGTGCCACCAGTGATTCGCAAGAGACCCAGTACTTC	CATSDSQETQYF
TRBV7-9	NA	many	TRBJ2-7	TGTGCCAGCAGCTTACGGGGAAACTCCTACGAGCAGTACTTC	CASSLRGNSYEQYF
TRBV7-2	TRBD2	many	TRBJ2-5	TGTGCCAGCAGCACTAGCGGGGGCCAAGAGACCCAGTACTTC	CASSTSGGQETQYF
TRBV24-1	TRBD2	many	TRBJ2-1	TGTGCCACCAGTGAAATGGGACTAGCGGGGAAGGATGAGCAGTTCTTC	CATSEMGLAGKDEQFF
TRBV11-2	TRBD2	NA	TRBJ2-7	TGTGCCAGCAGCTTGGGGGACGGGGGACCGGGACTAGCCTCCTACGAGCAGTACTTC	CASSLGDGGPGLASYEQYF
TRBV12-3/TRBV12-4	NA	few	TRBJ1-5	TGTGCCAGCAGCAACACAGGGTATCAGCCCCAGCATTTT	CASSNTGYQPQHF
TRBV19	TRBD2	many	TRBJ2-2	TGTGCCAGTAGTCCGGGACTAGCGCCCGGGGAGCTGTTTTTT	CASSPGLAPGELFF
TRBV7-3	TRBD2	many	TRBJ2-7	TGTGCCAGCAGCTTAACGAGGGCGGGGGGGCCTAACGAGCAGTACTTC	CASSLTRAGGPNEQYF
TRBV6-5	TRBD1	NA	TRBJ1-4	TGTGCCAGCAGTTCATGGACAGGGGGCCCGATCGGCGCGGAAAAACTGTTTTTT	CASSSWTGGPIGAEKLFF
TRBV6-6	TRBD1	few	TRBJ2-1	TGTGCCAGCAGTCAACCCGGATTAGGACAGGGTGGCAATGAGCAGTTCTTC	CASSQPGLGQGGNEQFF
TRBV5-4	NA	many	TRBJ2-3	TGTGCCAGCAGTGGGGGGGCCCGAGGCACAGATACGCAGTATTTT	CASSGGARGTDTQYF
TRBV7-8	TRBD1	many	TRBJ1-1	TGTGCCAGCAGCCTGACCTTCGGACAGGCAACCACTGAAGCTTTCTTT	CASSLTFGQATTEAFF
TRBV18	NA	few	TRBJ1-1	TGTGCCAGCTCACGAAGAGAGAACACTGAAGCTTTCTTT	CASSRRENTEAFF
TRBV6-5	NA	many	TRBJ1-4	TGTGCCAGCAGTTACGGGGTGGGGGCTGGGGATGAAAAACTGTTTTTT	CASSYGVGAGDEKLFF
TRBV7-9	NA	many	TRBJ1-2	TGTGCCAGCAGCCGTATGACAGACTACTATGGCTACACCTTC	CASSRMTDYYGYTF
TRBV3-1	NA	NA	TRBJ2-5	TGTGCCAGCAGCGTTATCGGTAGAGAGACCCAGTACTTC	CASSVIGRETQYF
TRBV28	NA	many	TRBJ2-1	TGTGCCAGCAGTTGGGACTCCACGGGTGAGCAGTTCTTC	CASSWDSTGEQFF
TRBV2	NA	many	TRBJ1-3	TGTGCCAGCAGGCAGGGAGTCTCCGGAAACACCATATATTTT	CASRQGVSGNTIYF
TRBV5-6	TRBD1	many	TRBJ1-5	TGTGCCAGCAGCTACGGAGACAGGGCCCAGCCCCAGCATTTT	CASSYGDRAQPQHF
TRBV7-2	TRBD2	many	TRBJ2-5	TGTGCCAGCAGCGCAGGACTAGCGGAGGGAGAGACCCAGTACTTC	CASSAGLAEGETQYF
TRBV5-8	TRBD1	NA	TRBJ2-1	TGTGCCAGCAGCTACAGGGGGAAAAGCTCCTACAATGAGCAGTTCTTC	CASSYRGKSSYNEQFF
TRBV7-9	NA	many	TRBJ1-1	TGTGCCAGCAGCCTACCGGGAGGGAGGTCTGAAGCTTTCTTT	CASSLPGGRSEAFF
TRBV5-6	NA	few	TRBJ2-7	TGTGCCAGCAGCTTGGGTCCTGTCGGGCCCCCCTACGAGCAGTACTTC	CASSLGPVGPPYEQYF
TRBV7-9	NA	many	TRBJ2-5	TGTGCCAGCAGCTTTCGAACAGAAGAGACCCAGTACTTC	CASSFRTEETQYF
TRBV4-2	TRBD1	few	TRBJ2-3	TGTGCCAGCAGCCCAAGAGACAGGGGCGGGACAGATACGCAGTATTTT	CASSPRDRGGTDTQYF
TRBV2	TRBD1	many	TRBJ1-1	TGTGCCAGCAAGGCCCCTCCGGGACAGCGGTACACTGAAGCTTTCTTT	CASKAPPGQRYTEAFF
TRBV14	NA	NA	TRBJ1-1	TGTGCCAGCAGCCGGGGGCAGCTATTGGGTGAAGCTTTCTTT	CASSRGQLLGEAFF
TRBV7-2	TRBD2	many	TRBJ2-3	TGTGCCAGCAGCTTACCGGGGGGTGGAGGCACAGATACGCAGTATTTT	CASSLPGGGGTDTQYF
TRBV12-3/TRBV12-4	NA	many	TRBJ1-1	TGTGCCAGCAGATCCACTGGGGGCACTGAAGCTTTCTTT	CASRSTGGTEAFF
TRBV11-3	NA	many	TRBJ2-1	TGTGCCAGCAGCTTAGGGGCCAGCGGTACTTACAATGAGCAGTTCTTC	CASSLGASGTYNEQFF
TRBV19	NA	many	TRBJ1-5	TGTGCCAGTGGACTGAGAAATCAGCCCCAGCATTTT	CASGLRNQPQHF
TRBV28	TRBD1	NA	TRBJ2-7	TGTGCCAGCACCAGGGACAGCTCCTACGAGCAGTACTTC	CASTRDSSYEQYF
TRBV18	NA	NA	TRBJ1-1	TGTGCCAGCTCACCCGTGACGGGCACTGAAGCTTTCTTT	CASSPVTGTEAFF
TRBV25-1	NA	many	TRBJ1-3	TGTGCCAGCAGTGAACTGGGGGGGCCTGGAAACACCATATATTTT	CASSELGGPGNTIYF
TRBV2	NA	NA	TRBJ1-5	TGTGCCAGCAGTGAAGCGCTTATGCAGCCCCAGCATTTT	CASSEALMQPQHF
TRBV23-1	TRBD1	few	TRBJ2-4	TGCGCCAGCAGTCAATCGGACAGGGGCGAAGCCAAAAACATTCAGTACTTC	CASSQSDRGEAKNIQYF
TRBV29-1	NA	NA	TRBJ2-7	TGCAGCGTTGAAGCGGGATCCTACGAGCAGTACTTC	CSVEAGSYEQYF
TRBV28	TRBD2	NA	TRBJ2-3	TGTGCCAGCAGTCTCACACGGACTAGCGCGGGGCGGGATACGCAGTATTTT	CASSLTRTSAGRDTQYF
TRBV3-1	NA	NA	TRBJ1-1	TGTGCCAGCAGCCTGGGGATCACTGAAGCTTTCTTT	CASSLGITEAFF
TRBV19	TRBD2	few	TRBJ2-2	TGTGCCTCGGGACTAGCGGCAAACACCGGGGAGCTGTTTTTT	CASGLAANTGELFF
TRBV7-7	NA	many	TRBJ1-1	TGTGCCAGCAGCCGGGACGAGGACACTGAAGCTTTCTTT	CASSRDEDTEAFF
TRBV7-9	TRBD1	many	TRBJ1-5	TGTGCCAGCAGCCGATGGACAGGGGAGGGTCAGCCCCAGCATTTT	CASSRWTGEGQPQHF
TRBV29-1	NA	many	TRBJ2-7	TGCAGCGTTGAGGAGACTAGTAACGAGCAGTACTTC	CSVEETSNEQYF
TRBV7-3	TRBD2	many	TRBJ2-1	TGTGCCAGCAGCCTGACTAGCGGGGGGGTGAATGAGCAGTTCTTC	CASSLTSGGVNEQFF
TRBV6-1	NA	many	TRBJ2-7	TGTGCCAGCACAGGAAGGAAACCCCCATACGAGCAGTACTTC	CASTGRKPPYEQYF